The 19 T cell receptor beta chains reported below all come from one sample, sequenced in a study of blood T cell repertoires in COVID-19. Clones were sequenced by immunoSEQ multiplex PCR, and TCRdb holds only the in-frame ones, with some missing. The sample shows under 150,000 clones, roughly 83% of them seen only once. Sequenced sample: PBMCs or T cells enriched from blood (not recorded which). The receptors derive from a man in his forties with acute COVID-19.

This clone was observed a handful of times. The chain recombines TRBV5-4 with TRBJ2-5; 9 bases align to TRBD2. Germline lookup yields CDR1 SGHNT and CDR2 YYREEE (reference sequence). The CDR3 is 15 amino acids. With 4 bases clipped from V and 3 bases from J, the junction kept 7 bases outside the gene matches. CDR3: CASSPPRGREETQYF. For the CDR3, the DNA is TGTGCCAGCAGCCCCCCTCGCGGGAGGGAAGAGACCCAGTACTTC.

The chain is built from TRBV28 and TRBJ1-5; 10 bases line up with TRBD1. The CDR3 loop spans 15 amino acids. CDR1 and CDR2 from the germline V gene are MDHEN and SYDVKM. V trimming: 6 bases; J trimming: 6 bases; junction bases outside the gene matches: 8. Here the CDR3 reads CASRGGQGKSQPQHF. For the CDR3, the DNA is TGTGCCAGCAGGGGGGGACAGGGGAAGTCTCAGCCCCAGCATTTT.

The gene calls are TRBV19 and TRBJ1-1; TRBD1 agrees at 9 bases. The CDR3 is 14 amino acids. Germline CDR1 is LNHDA and CDR2 is SQIVND (reference sequence). The junction had 7 bases not matched to a gene; V was cut back by 3 bases and J by 8 bases. CDR3 sequence: CASSIWGQGTEAFF. The CDR3 nucleotides read TGTGCCAGTAGTATTTGGGGACAGGGTACCGAAGCTTTCTTT.

The chain links TRBV19 to TRBJ1-5, with D maybe TRBD1 (6 bases). V was cut by 10 bases and J by 0 bases, with 10 bases left in between. CDR1 and CDR2 from the germline V gene are LNHDA and SQIVND (reference sequence). The CDR3 has 13 residues. The CDR3 reads CATSGVSNQPQHF. The DNA for the CDR3 is TGTGCCACCTCAGGGGTTAGCAATCAGCCCCAGCATTTT.

The chain has TRBV24-1 and TRBJ2-7, with TRBD1 matching 7 bases. Looked up from germline, CDR1 is KGHDR and CDR2 is SFDVKD. The V gene end was trimmed by 3 bases and the J gene end by 3 bases; junction bases not matched to a gene: 7. The CDR3 totals 15 residues. CDR3 bases: TGTGCCACCAGTGATCCCAACAGGGGCCACTACGAGCAGTACTTC. It yields the protein CATSDPNRGHYEQYF.

The chain links TRBV9 to TRBJ1-5; D unresolved. The CDR3 is 13 amino acids. Germline V CDR1 and CDR2: SGDLS, YYNGEE. Trimming removed 3 bases at V and 1 base at J, with 5 bases between. CDR3 loop: CASSAGSNQPQHF. DNA of the CDR3: TGTGCCAGCAGCGCGGGGAGCAATCAGCCCCAGCATTTT.

This chain uses TRBV2 with TRBJ1-5; D uncertain. The CDR3 runs 12 residues. Trimming took off 6 bases at V and 3 bases at J, with 6 bases between the two ends. Germline V gene lookup returns CDR1 SNHLY and CDR2 FYNNEI. The CDR3 sequence is CASRRANQPQHF. The CDR3 coding sequence is TGTGCCAGCAGAAGAGCCAATCAGCCCCAGCATTTT.

The chain joins TRBV6-5 to TRBJ2-7, with 8 bases fitting TRBD1. The CDR3 loop spans 15 amino acids. V was pared by 5 bases and J by 6 bases, with 12 bases of the junction left unmatched. CDR1 MNHEY and CDR2 SVGAGI come from the germline V gene. The CDR3 spells CASSLPRTGLVEQYF. CDR3 coding DNA: TGTGCCAGCAGTCTCCCTCGGACAGGGTTGGTCGAGCAGTACTTC.

Here the CDR3 DNA reads TGTGCCAGCTCACCACTGGGACAAGCTAACTATGGCTACACCTTC. It encodes CASSPLGQANYGYTF. This sequence joins TRBV18 and TRBJ1-2; D is perhaps TRBD1 (6 bases). The germline CDR1 and CDR2 sequences are KGHSH and LQKENI. This CDR3 has 15 amino acids. Trimming stripped 1 base from V and 0 bases from J, with 9 bases between.

The J gene is TRBJ1-1, the V gene TRBV6-5, with TRBD1 matching 7 bases. Germline assignment: CDR1 MNHEY and CDR2 SVGAGI. The CDR3 loop spans 15 amino acids. Losses at the gene ends were 8 bases for V and 2 bases for J; bases not matched to a gene: 11. As DNA, the CDR3 is TGTGCCAGCCGAGCCGGACAGGCCTTCAACACTGAAGCTTTCTTT. Translating gives CASRAGQAFNTEAFF.

The chain has TRBV3-1 (or the pseudogene TRBV3-2) and TRBJ1-4, with D perhaps matching TRBD1 (5 bases). Germline CDR1 is LGHDT and CDR2 is YNNKEL (reference sequence). This CDR3 comprises 16 residues. Trimming pared 1 base from V and 2 bases from J, leaving 11 bases between. The CDR3 loop reads CASSQGPPGTNEKLFF. In nucleotides, the CDR3 is TGTGCCAGCAGCCAAGGGCCCCCAGGGACTAATGAAAAACTGTTTTTT.

This chain joins TRBV15 and TRBJ2-1; 11 nucleotides line up with TRBD2. After removal of 1 base from V and 7 bases from J, the junction contained 3 bases not matched to a gene. This CDR3 is 15 amino acids long. The V gene's germline CDR1 is LNHNV and CDR2 YYDKDF (reference sequence). The CDR3 sequence is CATSRGLAGGNEQFF. The CDR3 DNA reads as TGTGCCACCAGCAGAGGGCTAGCGGGAGGAAATGAGCAGTTCTTC.

This chain links TRBV2 with TRBJ1-4; D is possibly TRBD1 (6 bases). Germline assignment: CDR1 SNHLY and CDR2 FYNNEI. With 5 bases removed from V and 3 bases from J, the gap between germline ends came to 13 bases. The CDR3 is 15 amino acids. CDR3 DNA: TGTGCCAGCAGTAAGGGGGGGTCAGCTAATGAAAAACTGTTTTTT. Its translation is CASSKGGSANEKLFF.

The chain combines TRBV5-1 with TRBJ1-4, with D hard to call. Trimming took off 0 bases at V and 8 bases at J, with 11 bases between the two ends. Germline CDR1 reads SGHRS; CDR2 reads YFSETQ. This CDR3 is built from 14 residues. The CDR3, as DNA: TGCGCCAGCAGCTTGGTGGAGGGCCGGGAAAAACTGTTTTTT. Amino acid sequence: CASSLVEGREKLFF.

The J gene is TRBJ2-1, the V gene TRBV28; D ambiguous. This CDR3 spans 15 amino acids. V dropped 8 bases and J dropped 2 bases, with 16 bases sitting between them. CDR1 is MDHEN, CDR2 SYDVKM, per germline. CDR3 region: CASQIPGRTYNEQFF. CDR3 nucleotide sequence: TGTGCCAGCCAGATTCCAGGCAGAACCTACAATGAGCAGTTCTTC.

The DNA of the CDR3 is TGTGCCAGCAGCTTTCGGACTAGCGGGATTGATGAGCAGTTCTTC. Residues: CASSFRTSGIDEQFF. The V call is TRBV7-6, the J call TRBJ2-1; 12 nucleotides align to TRBD2. The germline V gene has CDR1 SGHVS and CDR2 FNYEAQ. Trimming removed 3 bases from V and 8 bases from J; junction bases left unmatched: 5. This CDR3 has 15 residues.

Only one count was recorded for this clone. The rearrangement links TRBV11-2 to TRBJ2-1; a possible D gene is TRBD1 (5 bases). Germline V lookup: CDR1 SGHAT, CDR2 FQNNGV. V was pared by 0 bases and J by 2 bases, with 8 bases between. The CDR3 extends over 15 amino acids. The CDR3: CASSLEVGPYNEQFF. The DNA of the CDR3 is TGTGCCAGCAGCTTAGAAGTGGGGCCCTACAATGAGCAGTTCTTC.

J is TRBJ2-5 and V is TRBV19; 12 bases line up with TRBD2. Trimming took 5 bases from V and 5 from J; bases not matched to a gene: 12. The CDR3 consists of 17 residues. Germline CDR1 is LNHDA and CDR2 is SQIVND (reference sequence). CDR3 nucleotide sequence: TGTGCCAGTAGTGCGACTAGCGGGAGTCTGGCATTGGAGACCCAGTACTTC. Translating it yields CASSATSGSLALETQYF. The full variable domain, in which reference TRBV19 and TRBJ2-5 provide the parts outside the CDR3, is DGGITQSPKYLFRKEGQNVTLSCEQNLNHDAMYWYRQDPGQGLRLIYYSQIVNDFQKGDIAEGYSVSREKKESFPLTVTSAQKNPTAFYLCASSATSGSLALETQYFGPGTRLLVL.

This rearrangement joins TRBV18 to TRBJ2-1, with TRBD2 matching over 8 bases. This CDR3 has 16 amino acids. V was pared by 1 base and J by 0 bases, with 2 bases of the junction left unmatched. From germline, CDR1 is KGHSH and CDR2 LQKENI. The CDR3: CASSPRSGSSYNEQFF. The DNA of the CDR3 is TGTGCCAGCTCACCACGGAGCGGGAGCTCCTACAATGAGCAGTTCTTC.